The entry below gives a single T cell receptor beta chain sequence along with its context. This record belongs to a study of blood T cell repertoires in COVID-19. Across the whole study: The study drew acute and convalescent COVID-19 samples from the United States, Italy and Spain. T cells, B-cell-depleted T cells, or PBMCs provided the cDNA or gDNA that served as material.

V was pared by 5 bases and J by 3 bases, with 12 bases of the junction left unmatched. Germline V lookup: CDR1 SGHNT, CDR2 YENEEA. This CDR3 has 16 amino acids. Seattle participants joined during active infection and were tracked over time. The authors' processing: Reference gene primers were amplified, and this amplification served to estimate nucleated cell counts. TCRdb's copy holds only in-frame clones and misses some; the assay was immunoSEQ multiplex PCR. The V and J calls and clone size come from that table; D and trimming were worked out from the DNA. The table lists about 170,000 clones, 80% to 90% of them singletons, with roughly 9.8% in the top ten.

The chain employs TRBV11-3 and TRBJ2-7; 8 bases are a match to TRBD1. The receptor was derived from a woman aged 55-70 years with COVID-19, enrolled during active disease. Sequenced input: peripheral blood. CDR3 in DNA: TGTGCCAGCAGCCCCCCCAGGGGGCAGGAGATCTACGAGCAGTACTTC. Its protein is CASSPPRGQEIYEQYF.